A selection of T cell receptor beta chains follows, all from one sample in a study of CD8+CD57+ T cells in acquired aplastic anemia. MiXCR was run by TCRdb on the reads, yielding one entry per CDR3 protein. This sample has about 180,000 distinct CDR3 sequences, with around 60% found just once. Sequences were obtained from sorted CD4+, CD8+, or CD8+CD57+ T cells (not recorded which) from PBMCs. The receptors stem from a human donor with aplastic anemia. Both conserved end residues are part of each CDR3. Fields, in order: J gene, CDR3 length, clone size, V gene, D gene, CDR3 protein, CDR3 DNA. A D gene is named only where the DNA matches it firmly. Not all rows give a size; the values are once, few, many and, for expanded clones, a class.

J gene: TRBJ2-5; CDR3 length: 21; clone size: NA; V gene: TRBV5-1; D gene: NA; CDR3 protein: CASSLVQPRDPGRRFLETQYF; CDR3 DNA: TGCGCCAGCAGCTTGGTACAGCCACGAGATCCGGGACGCCGGTTTTTAGAGACCCAGTACTTC
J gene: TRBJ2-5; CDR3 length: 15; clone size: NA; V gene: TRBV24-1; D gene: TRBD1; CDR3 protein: CATSDVGTAQETQYF; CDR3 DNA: TGTGCCACCAGTGATGTAGGGACAGCCCAAGAGACCCAGTACTTC
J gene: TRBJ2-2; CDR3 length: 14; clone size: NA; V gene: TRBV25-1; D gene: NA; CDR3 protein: CASSQGGQGGELFF; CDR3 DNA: TGTGCCAGCAGCCAAGGGGGGCAAGGCGGGGAGCTGTTTTTT
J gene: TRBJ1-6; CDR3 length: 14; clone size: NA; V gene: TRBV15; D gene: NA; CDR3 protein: CATSSRGGNSPLHF; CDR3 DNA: TGTGCCACCAGCAGCAGGGGCGGTAATTCACCCCTCCACTTT
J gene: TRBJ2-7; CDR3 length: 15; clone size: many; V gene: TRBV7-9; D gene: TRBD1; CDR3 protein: CASSLPGQGLLEQYF; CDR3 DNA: TGTGCCAGCAGCTTACCGGGACAGGGCCTCCTCGAGCAGTACTTC
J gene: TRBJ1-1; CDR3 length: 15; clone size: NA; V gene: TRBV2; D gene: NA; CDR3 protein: CAGSVRDDMWTEAFF; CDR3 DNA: TGTGCCGGCAGTGTGAGGGACGATATGTGGACTGAAGCTTTCTTT
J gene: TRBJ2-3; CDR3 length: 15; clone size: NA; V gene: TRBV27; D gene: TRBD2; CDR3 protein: CASSLRTSRADTQYF; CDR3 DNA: TGTGCCAGCAGTCTACGGACTAGCAGGGCAGATACGCAGTATTTT
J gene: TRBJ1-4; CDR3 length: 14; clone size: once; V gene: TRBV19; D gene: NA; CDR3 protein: CASSMRLQDEKLFF; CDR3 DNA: TGTGCCAGTAGTATGAGGCTACAGGATGAAAAACTGTTTTTT
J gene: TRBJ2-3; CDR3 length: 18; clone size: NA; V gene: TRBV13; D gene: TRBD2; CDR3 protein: CASSVHPGGGPSTDTQYF; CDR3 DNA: TGTGCCAGCAGCGTCCACCCGGGCGGGGGGCCCAGCACAGATACGCAGTATTTT
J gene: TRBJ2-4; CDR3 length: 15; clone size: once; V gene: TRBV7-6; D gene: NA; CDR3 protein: CASSPGMLAKNIQYF; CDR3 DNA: TGTGCCAGCAGCCCCGGGATGCTAGCCAAAAACATTCAGTACTTC
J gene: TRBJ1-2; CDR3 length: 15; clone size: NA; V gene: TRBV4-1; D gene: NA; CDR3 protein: CASSQDGAGEAGYTF; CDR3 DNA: TGCGCCAGCAGCCAAGATGGGGCTGGGGAAGCTGGCTACACCTTC
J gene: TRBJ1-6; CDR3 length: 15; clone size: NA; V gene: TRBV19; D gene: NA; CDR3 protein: CASSIGLGYDSPLHF; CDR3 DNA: TGTGCCAGTAGTATAGGCCTGGGGTATGATTCACCCCTCCACTTT
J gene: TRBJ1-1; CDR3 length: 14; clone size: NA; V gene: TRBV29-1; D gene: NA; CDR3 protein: CSVMRGLGDTEAFF; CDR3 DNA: TGCAGCGTGATGAGGGGCCTGGGAGACACTGAAGCTTTCTTT
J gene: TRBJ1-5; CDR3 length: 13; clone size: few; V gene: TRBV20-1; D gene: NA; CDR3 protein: CSARIGGNQPQHF; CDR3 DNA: TGCAGTGCTAGAATTGGGGGAAATCAGCCCCAGCATTTT
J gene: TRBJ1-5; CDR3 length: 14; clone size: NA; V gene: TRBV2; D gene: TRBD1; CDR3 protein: CASRDSNSNQPQHF; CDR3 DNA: TGTGCCAGCCGGGACAGCAATAGCAATCAGCCCCAGCATTTT
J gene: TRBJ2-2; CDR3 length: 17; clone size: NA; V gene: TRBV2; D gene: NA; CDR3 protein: CASSGVPGDANTGELFF; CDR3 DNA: TGTGCCAGCAGTGGAGTACCGGGGGACGCAAACACCGGGGAGCTGTTTTTT
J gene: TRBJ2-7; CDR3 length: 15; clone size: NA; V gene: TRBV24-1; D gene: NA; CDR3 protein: CATSVRTAEVCEQYF; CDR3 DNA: TGTGCCACCAGTGTCCGGACCGCGGAGGTTTGCGAGCAGTACTTC
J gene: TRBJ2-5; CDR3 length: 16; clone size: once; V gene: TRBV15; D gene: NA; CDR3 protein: CATSRDLSRGEETQYF; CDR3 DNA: TGTGCCACCAGCAGAGATCTCTCCAGGGGCGAAGAGACCCAGTACTTC
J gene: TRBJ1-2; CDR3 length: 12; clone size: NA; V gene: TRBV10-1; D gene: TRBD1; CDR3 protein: CASSAGQGGYTF; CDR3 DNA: TGCGCCAGCAGTGCTGGACAGGGTGGCTACACCTTC
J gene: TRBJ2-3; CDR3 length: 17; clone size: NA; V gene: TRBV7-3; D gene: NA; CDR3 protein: CASSLLPPGSGTDTQYF; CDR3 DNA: TGTGCCAGCAGCTTACTCCCTCCGGGGTCTGGGACAGATACGCAGTATTTT
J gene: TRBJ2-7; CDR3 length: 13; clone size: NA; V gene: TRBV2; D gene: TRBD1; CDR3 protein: CASSVRDSRALYF; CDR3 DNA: TGTGCCAGCAGTGTGAGGGACAGCCGAGCGCTGTACTTC
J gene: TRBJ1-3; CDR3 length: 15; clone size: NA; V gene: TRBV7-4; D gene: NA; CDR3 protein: CASSETVPYGNTIYF; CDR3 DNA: TGTGCCAGCAGCGAGACCGTCCCCTATGGAAACACCATATATTTT
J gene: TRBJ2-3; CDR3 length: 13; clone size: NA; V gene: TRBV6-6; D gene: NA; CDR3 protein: CASSYSRVDTQYF; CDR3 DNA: TGTGCCAGCAGTTACTCGCGAGTCGATACGCAGTATTTT
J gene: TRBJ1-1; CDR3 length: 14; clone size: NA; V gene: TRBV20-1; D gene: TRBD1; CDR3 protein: CSAPDRVENTEAFF; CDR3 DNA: TGCAGTGCTCCCGACAGGGTGGAGAACACTGAAGCTTTCTTT
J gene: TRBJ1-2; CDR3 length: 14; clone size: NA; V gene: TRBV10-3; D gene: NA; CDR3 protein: CAISEVQDNYGYTF; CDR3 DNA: TGTGCCATCAGTGAGGTTCAGGACAACTATGGCTACACCTTC
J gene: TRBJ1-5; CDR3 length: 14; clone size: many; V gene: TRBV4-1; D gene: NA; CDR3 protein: CASSPVRGPQPQHF; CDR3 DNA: TGCGCCAGCAGCCCCGTTCGTGGGCCTCAGCCCCAGCATTTT
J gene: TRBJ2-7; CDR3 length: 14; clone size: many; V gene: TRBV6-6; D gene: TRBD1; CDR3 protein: CASSYGTGFYEQYF; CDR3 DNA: TGTGCCAGCAGTTATGGGACAGGGTTCTACGAGCAGTACTTC
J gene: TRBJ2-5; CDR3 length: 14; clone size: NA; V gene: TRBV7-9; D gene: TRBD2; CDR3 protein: CASSLDPGGQTQYF; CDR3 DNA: TGTGCCAGCAGCTTAGATCCGGGGGGTCAAACCCAGTACTTC
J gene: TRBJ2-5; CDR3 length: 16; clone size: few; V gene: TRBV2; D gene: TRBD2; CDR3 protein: CASSERWSGSGETQYF; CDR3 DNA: TGTGCCAGCAGTGAAAGGTGGAGCGGGAGTGGGGAGACCCAGTACTTC
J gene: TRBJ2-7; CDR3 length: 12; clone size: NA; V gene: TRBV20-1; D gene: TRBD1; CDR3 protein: CSARDRTYEQYF; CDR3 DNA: TGCAGTGCTCGGGACAGAACCTACGAGCAGTACTTC
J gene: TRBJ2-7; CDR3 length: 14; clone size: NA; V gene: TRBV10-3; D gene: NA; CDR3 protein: CASSEARRGNEQYF; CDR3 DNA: TGTGCCAGCAGTGAAGCAAGACGCGGGAATGAGCAGTACTTC
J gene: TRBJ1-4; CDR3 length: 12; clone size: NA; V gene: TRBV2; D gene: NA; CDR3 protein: CAEKGIGEKLFF; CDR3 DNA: TGTGCCGAGAAGGGGATAGGTGAAAAACTGTTTTTT
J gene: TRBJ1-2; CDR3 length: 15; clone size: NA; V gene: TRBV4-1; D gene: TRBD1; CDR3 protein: CASSQGRDRAYGYTF; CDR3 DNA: TGCGCCAGCAGCCAAGGTCGGGACAGGGCCTATGGCTACACCTTC
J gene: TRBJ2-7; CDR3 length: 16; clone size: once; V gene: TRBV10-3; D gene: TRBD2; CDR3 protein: CAISESNGGAGYEQYF; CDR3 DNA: TGTGCCATCAGTGAGTCGAACGGGGGGGCCGGCTACGAGCAGTACTTC
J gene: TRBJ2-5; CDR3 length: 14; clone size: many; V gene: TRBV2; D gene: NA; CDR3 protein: CASSFRGYQETQYF; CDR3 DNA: TGTGCCAGCAGCTTCCGGGGATACCAAGAGACCCAGTACTTC
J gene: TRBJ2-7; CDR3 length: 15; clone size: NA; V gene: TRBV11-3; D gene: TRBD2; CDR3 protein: CASSLEASGYYEQYF; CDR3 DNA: TGTGCCAGCAGCTTAGAGGCTAGCGGATACTACGAGCAGTACTTC
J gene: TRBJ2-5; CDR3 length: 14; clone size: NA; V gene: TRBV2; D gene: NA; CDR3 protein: CASSLNPTGFNQYF; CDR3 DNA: TGTGCCAGCAGTTTGAACCCAACGGGGTTTAACCAGTACTTC
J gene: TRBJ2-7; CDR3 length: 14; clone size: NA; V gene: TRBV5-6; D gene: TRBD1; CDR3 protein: CASSVDRGRYEQYF; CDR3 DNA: TGTGCCAGCAGCGTGGACAGGGGGCGCTACGAGCAGTACTTC
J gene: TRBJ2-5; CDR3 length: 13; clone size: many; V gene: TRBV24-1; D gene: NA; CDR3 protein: CATSDPGGETQYF; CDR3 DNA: TGTGCCACCAGTGATCCAGGGGGGGAGACCCAGTACTTC
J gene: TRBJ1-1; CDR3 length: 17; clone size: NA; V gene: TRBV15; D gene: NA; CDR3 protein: CATSRDLWSRGDTEAFF; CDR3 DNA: TGTGCCACCAGCAGAGATCTTTGGTCCCGTGGGGACACTGAAGCTTTCTTT
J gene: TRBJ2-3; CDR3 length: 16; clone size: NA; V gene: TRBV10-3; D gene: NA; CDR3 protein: CAISGGRVGSTDTQYF; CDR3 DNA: TGTGCCATCAGTGGGGGCAGGGTCGGCAGCACAGATACGCAGTATTTT
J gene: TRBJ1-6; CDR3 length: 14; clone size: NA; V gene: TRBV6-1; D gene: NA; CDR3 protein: CASSQSSYNSPLHF; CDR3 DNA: TGTGCCAGCAGCCAAAGCTCCTATAATTCACCCCTCCACTTT
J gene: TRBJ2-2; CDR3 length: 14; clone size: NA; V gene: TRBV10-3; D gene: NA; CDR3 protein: CAITGPDGTGELFF; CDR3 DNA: TGTGCCATCACCGGGCCCGACGGCACCGGGGAGCTGTTTTTT
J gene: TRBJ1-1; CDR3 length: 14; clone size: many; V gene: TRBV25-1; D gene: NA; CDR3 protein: CARNPRGTPLEAFF; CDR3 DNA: TGTGCCAGAAACCCCCGGGGGACCCCCCTGGAGGCTTTCTTT
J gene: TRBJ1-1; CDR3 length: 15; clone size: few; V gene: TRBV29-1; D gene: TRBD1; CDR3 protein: CSVDWSGQQNTEAFF; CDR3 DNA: TGCAGCGTTGATTGGTCGGGACAGCAGAACACTGAAGCTTTCTTT
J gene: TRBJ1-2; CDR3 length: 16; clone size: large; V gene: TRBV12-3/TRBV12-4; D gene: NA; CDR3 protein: CASSLGAGRDFYGYTF; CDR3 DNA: TGTGCCAGCAGTTTAGGGGCAGGGAGGGATTTCTATGGCTACACCTTC
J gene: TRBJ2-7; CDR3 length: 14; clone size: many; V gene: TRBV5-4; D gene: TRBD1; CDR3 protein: CASSAGTAKNEQYF; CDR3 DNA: TGTGCCAGCAGCGCAGGGACAGCAAAGAACGAGCAGTACTTC
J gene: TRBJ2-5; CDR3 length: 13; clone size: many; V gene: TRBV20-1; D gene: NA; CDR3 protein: CSARDLMGETQYF; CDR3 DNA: TGCAGTGCTAGAGATTTGATGGGGGAGACCCAGTACTTC
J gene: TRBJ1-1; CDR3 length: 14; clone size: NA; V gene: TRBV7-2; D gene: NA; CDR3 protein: CAISELSSNTEAFF; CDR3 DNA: TGTGCCATCAGTGAGTTGAGTTCGAACACTGAAGCTTTCTTT
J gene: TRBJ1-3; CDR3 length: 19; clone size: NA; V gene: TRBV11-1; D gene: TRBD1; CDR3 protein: CASSLALIMGTVSGNTIYF; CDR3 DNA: TGTGCCAGCAGCTTAGCGCTAATAATGGGGACAGTCTCTGGAAACACCATATATTTT
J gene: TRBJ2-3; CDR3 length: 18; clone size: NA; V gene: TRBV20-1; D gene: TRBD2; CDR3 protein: CSATEPGTSGTLTDTQYF; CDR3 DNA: TGCAGTGCTACAGAACCCGGGACTAGCGGGACCCTCACAGATACGCAGTATTTT